Presented here are 17 T cell receptor beta chains from one specimen sequenced in a study of T cell responses to AZD1222 COVID-19 vaccine. Using immunoSEQ multiplex PCR, the repertoire was profiled, and TCRdb retains in-frame clones only, with some absent. The table lists over 110,000 clones, 85% to 90% of them singletons. Here the sequenced sample was peripheral blood, taken 28 days after the second AZD1222 dose. These receptors were collected from an adult who received the AZD1222 COVID-19 vaccine.

The chain has TRBV7-2 and TRBJ2-7, with 8 bases that match TRBD2. The germline gives CDR1 SGHTA, CDR2 FQGNSA. V lost 5 bases and J lost 0; bases outside the gene matches: 6. There are 15 residues in the CDR3. In DNA, the CDR3 is TGTGCCAGCAGCCCCATAGCGGGACTCTCCTACGAGCAGTACTTC. Translating gives CASSPIAGLSYEQYF.

The chain employs TRBV28 and TRBJ2-7; 9 bases agree with TRBD2. The CDR3 is 14 residues long. Germline V gene sequence: CDR1 MDHEN, CDR2 SYDVKM. V gave up 3 bases and J gave up 8 bases; unmatched junction bases: 8. CDR3 coding DNA: TGTGCCAGCAGTTTGGGTAGCGGGAGTCTCAAGCAGTACTTC. Translation: CASSLGSGSLKQYF.

The CDR3 here is CASSFLRDNSYEQYF. The DNA of the CDR3 is TGTGCCAGCAGTTTCCTCCGGGACAACTCCTACGAGCAGTACTTC. V is TRBV28 and J is TRBJ2-7; possibly TRBD1 for D (6 bases). CDR3 length: 15 residues. Between the trimmed V and J ends, which lost 3 bases and 0 bases, there was a span of 12 bases. The germline V gene encodes CDR1 MDHEN and CDR2 SYDVKM.

The CDR3 DNA reads TGTGCCAGCTCACCACAGGCGGACAAACAGCCCCAGCATTTT. This encodes CASSPQADKQPQHF. The chain has TRBV18 and TRBJ1-5, with a tentative D call TRBD1 (5 bases). Germline V gene data show CDR1 as KGHSH and CDR2 as LQKENI. There are 14 residues in the CDR3. V lost 1 base and J lost 7, with 11 bases in between.

The gene calls are TRBV6-5 and TRBJ1-1, with D perhaps TRBD1 (5 bases). Germline V gene sequence: CDR1 MNHEY, CDR2 SVGAGI. The CDR3 is made up of 13 amino acids. V lost 8 bases and J lost 10, with 20 bases in between. CDR3 DNA: TGTGCCAGCCTTATCGGGCAGGGAGCAGCAGCTTTCTTT. Amino acid sequence: CASLIGQGAAAFF.

J is TRBJ1-2 and V is TRBV28, with D tentatively TRBD1 (6 bases). Deletions cut 3 bases from V and 7 bases from J, with 15 bases between. CDR3 size: 14 residues. Germline CDR1 and CDR2: MDHEN and SYDVKM. The CDR3 protein is CASSFRDRYSGYTF. The CDR3 region has the DNA TGTGCCAGCAGTTTCCGCGACAGGTATAGTGGCTACACCTTC.

V usage is TRBV19 and J usage is TRBJ1-6; D unresolved. Germline CDR1 is LNHDA and CDR2 is SQIVND (reference sequence). This CDR3 is built from 13 residues. V was shortened by 6 bases and J by 8 bases, with 11 bases between the two germline ends. CDR3 bases: TGTGCCAGTAGGCCACACCGGGATTCACCCCTCCACTTT. Its translation: CASRPHRDSPLHF.

The chain recombines TRBV5-1 with TRBJ1-3; 7 bases align to TRBD1. The ends lost 4 bases at V and 4 bases at J; junction bases unmatched: 11. The length of the CDR3 is 16 residues. The germline CDR1 and CDR2 sequences are SGHRS and YFSETQ. CDR3 DNA sequence: TGCGCCAGCAGCAAGAAGACAGGGAGTGTCGGAAACACCATATATTTT. As protein: CASSKKTGSVGNTIYF.

This chain connects TRBV7-8 to TRBJ2-5; D might be TRBD1 (5 bases). The CDR3 is made up of 15 amino acids. The germline gives CDR1 SGHVS, CDR2 FQNEAQ. V lost 1 base and J lost 1, with 10 bases in between. The CDR3 is CASSLVQGFQETQYF. The CDR3 nucleotides read TGTGCCAGCAGCTTAGTTCAGGGTTTCCAAGAGACCCAGTACTTC.

The V and J genes are TRBV19 and TRBJ2-1; TRBD2 aligns across 9 bases. This CDR3 is 14 amino acids long. Germline V CDR1 and CDR2: LNHDA, SQIVND (reference sequence). Germline trimming cut 5 bases from V and 6 bases from J; bases unmatched to any gene: 5. The CDR3 sequence is CASSHGGRANEQFF. The CDR3 DNA reads TGTGCCAGTAGTCATGGCGGGAGGGCCAATGAGCAGTTCTTC.

DNA of the CDR3: TGTGCCACCAGTGATTTTCCTCCCGACAGTGCGGGTACGCAGTATTTT. Protein: CATSDFPPDSAGTQYF. The V and J genes are TRBV24-1 and TRBJ2-3; D possibly matches TRBD1 or TRBD2 (5 bases each). Looked up from germline, CDR1 is KGHDR and CDR2 is SFDVKD. There are 16 residues in the CDR3. V lost 1 base, J lost 8 bases, and 18 bases lay in between.

The chain combines TRBV10-1 with TRBJ2-3; 11 bases are shared with TRBD2. Germline-derived CDR1 and CDR2 are WNHNN and SYGVQD (reference sequence). The V segment lost 0 bases and the J segment 6 bases; nucleotides outside the gene matches: 8. The length of the CDR3 is 17 residues. CDR3 coding DNA: TGCGCCAGCAGTGAGTCGACGGGACTAGCGGCACGGGATACGCAGTATTTT. It yields the protein CASSESTGLAARDTQYF.

This rearrangement joins TRBV28 to TRBJ2-7; 8 bases fit TRBD2. J lost 4 bases, V lost 4 bases, and 9 bases had no gene match. Germline lookup yields CDR1 MDHEN and CDR2 SYDVKM. This CDR3 contains 15 residues. The CDR3 is CASSSQGSGSYEQYF. For the CDR3, the DNA is TGTGCCAGCAGTTCCCAGGGCAGCGGGAGTTACGAGCAGTACTTC. The entire variable domain, with the rest obtained from reference TRBV28 and TRBJ2-7, is as follows: DVKVTQSSRYLVKRTGEKVFLECVQDMDHENMFWYRQDPGLGLRLIYFSYDVKMKEKGDIPEGYSVSREKKERFSLILESASTNQTSMYLCASSSQGSGSYEQYFGPGTRLTVT.

In nucleotides, the CDR3 is TGTGCCAGCAGCCCTCAGGGACTAGCGGGGGGTCACGACAATGAGCAGTTCTTC. Protein: CASSPQGLAGGHDNEQFF. The chain links TRBV11-2 to TRBJ2-1; 15 bases agree with TRBD2. The CDR3 contains 18 residues. CDR1 is SGHAT, CDR2 FQNNGV, per germline. V shed 5 bases and J 5 bases; nucleotides not matched to a gene: 10. The full variable domain, with the rest looked up from reference TRBV11-2 and TRBJ2-1, is EAGVAQSPRYKIIEKRQSVAFWCNPISGHATLYWYQQILGQGPKLLIQFQNNGVVDDSQLPKDRFSAERLKGVDSTLKIQPAKLEDSAVYLCASSPQGLAGGHDNEQFFGPGTRLTVL.

This chain connects TRBV6-5 to TRBJ1-5, with D uncertain. V shed 6 bases and J shed 3 bases, with 12 bases lying between them. The CDR3 runs to 14 residues. CDR1 is MNHEY and CDR2 is SVGAGI in the germline V gene. CDR3 DNA sequence: TGTGCCAGCAGACCCAACGATTTCAATCAGCCCCAGCATTTT. This sequence encodes CASRPNDFNQPQHF.

The chain employs TRBV5-4 and TRBJ2-2; TRBD1 matches 10 bases. Per the germline V gene, CDR1 is SGHNT and CDR2 is YYREEE (reference sequence). Germline trimming cut 4 bases from V and 4 bases from J; bases unmatched to any gene: 13. The CDR3 extends over 18 amino acids. CDR3 in amino acids: CASSQPGQGIYGTGELFF. CDR3 coding DNA: TGTGCCAGCAGCCAACCGGGACAGGGGATTTATGGCACCGGGGAGCTGTTTTTT.

The chain links TRBV20-1 to TRBJ1-1; D uncertain. CDR1 is DFQATT and CDR2 is SNEGSKA in the germline V gene (reference sequence). The germline V and J ends were trimmed by 4 bases and 0 bases, with 9 bases remaining between them. The CDR3 loop spans 13 amino acids. For the CDR3, the DNA is TGCAGTGCTACTGAAGAGGTGAACACTGAAGCTTTCTTT. This translates into CSATEEVNTEAFF.